This T cell receptor beta chain derives from a study of healthy donors' naive CD4 and CD8 T cells. Per the germline V gene, CDR1 is MNHNS and CDR2 is SASEGT. V was pared by 6 bases and J by 3 bases, with 12 bases between. The CDR3 length is 13 residues. Starting from 500 ng of total RNA, TCR libraries were made with linear amplification. Methods used by the authors: Four to six healthy donors contributed approximately 78,000 sequenced TCR alpha transcripts. Each CDR3 protein is one row after TCRdb ran MiXCR on the reads. These V and J calls originate from TCRdb's pipeline instead of the authors' own analysis. In the table there are about 200,000 distinct CDR3 sequences, about 74% of which are singletons.

The material sequenced was naive CD4+ and CD8+ T cells sorted from blood, pooled from several donors. The V gene is TRBV6-1, the J gene TRBJ2-7; possibly TRBD1 for D (7 bases). The sequence was obtained from a pool of human donors in good health; the sample pools cells from several healthy donors. The CDR3 DNA reads as TGTGCCAGCAGACCGCGGGACAGCTACGAGCAGTACTTC. Amino acids: CASRPRDSYEQYF.